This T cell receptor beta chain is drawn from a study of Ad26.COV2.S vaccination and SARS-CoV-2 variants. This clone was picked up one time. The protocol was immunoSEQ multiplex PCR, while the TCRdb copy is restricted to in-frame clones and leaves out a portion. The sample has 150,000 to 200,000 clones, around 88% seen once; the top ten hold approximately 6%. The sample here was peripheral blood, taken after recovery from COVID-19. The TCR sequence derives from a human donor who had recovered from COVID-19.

DNA of the CDR3: TGTGCCAGTAGTCTCTCCCGTCGGGGGCTGTTTTTT. As protein: CASSLSRRGLFF. The chain combines TRBV19 with TRBJ2-2; D perhaps matches TRBD2 (5 bases). Deletions cut 5 bases from V and 13 bases from J, with 14 bases between. Germline CDR1 LNHDA, CDR2 SQIVND (reference sequence). There are 12 residues in the CDR3. Variable domain in full (rest from reference TRBV19 and TRBJ2-2): DGGITQSPKYLFRKEGQNVTLSCEQNLNHDAMYWYRQDPGQGLRLIYYSQIVNDFQKGDIAEGYSVSREKKESFPLTVTSAQKNPTAFYLCASSLSRRGLFFGEGSRLTVL.